This TCR beta chain was observed in a study of shared clonotypes between healthy human individuals. An assay was performed, and its level was deep. In the original analysis: From ImmunoSEQ came sequences covering only the junction and carrying no quality scores, so filtering differed. The assay was immunoSEQ multiplex PCR, and TCRdb's table has in-frame clones only and misses some. The V and J calls and clone size were taken over from that table, and D and trimming were inferred from the DNA. Of almost 700,000 clones detected, just over 90% appear once; the ten largest clones hold 20% to 25%. Regarding the study as a whole: The low donor count limited represented genetic and exposure-history diversity.

CD45RO-negative, CCR7-selected cells formed the naive CD8 fraction, which excluded terminally differentiated effector memory CD45RA+ cells. Note on this clone: Its antigen is unidentified.

V dropped 5 bases and J dropped 2 bases, with 13 bases sitting between them. This CDR3 comprises 14 residues. Germline values: CDR1 MGHDK, CDR2 SYGVNS. The chain combines TRBV25-1 with TRBJ2-7; D may correspond to TRBD1 or TRBD2 (6 bases each). The sample taken for sequencing was naive CD8+ T cells sorted from blood. The clonotype comes from a man aged 25-40 years in good health. The CDR3 loop reads CASSPQEGAYEQYF. The CDR3 nucleotides are TGTGCCAGCAGTCCGCAGGAGGGGGCCTACGAGCAGTACTTC.